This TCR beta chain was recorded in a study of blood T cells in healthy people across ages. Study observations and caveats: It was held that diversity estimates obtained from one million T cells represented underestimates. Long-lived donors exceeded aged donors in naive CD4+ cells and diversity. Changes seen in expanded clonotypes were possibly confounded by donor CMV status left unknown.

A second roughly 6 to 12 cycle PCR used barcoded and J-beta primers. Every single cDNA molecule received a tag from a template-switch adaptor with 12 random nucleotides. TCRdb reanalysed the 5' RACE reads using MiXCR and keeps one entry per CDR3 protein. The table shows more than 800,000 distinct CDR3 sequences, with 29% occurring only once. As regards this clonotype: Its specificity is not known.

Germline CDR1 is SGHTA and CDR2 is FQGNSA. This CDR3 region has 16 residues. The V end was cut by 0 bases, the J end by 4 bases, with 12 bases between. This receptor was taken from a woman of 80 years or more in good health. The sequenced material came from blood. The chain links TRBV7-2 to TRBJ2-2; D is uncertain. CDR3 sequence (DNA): TGTGCCAGCAGCTTAGCACGGCGACCCACCACCGGGGAGCTGTTTTTT. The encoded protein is CASSLARRPTTGELFF.